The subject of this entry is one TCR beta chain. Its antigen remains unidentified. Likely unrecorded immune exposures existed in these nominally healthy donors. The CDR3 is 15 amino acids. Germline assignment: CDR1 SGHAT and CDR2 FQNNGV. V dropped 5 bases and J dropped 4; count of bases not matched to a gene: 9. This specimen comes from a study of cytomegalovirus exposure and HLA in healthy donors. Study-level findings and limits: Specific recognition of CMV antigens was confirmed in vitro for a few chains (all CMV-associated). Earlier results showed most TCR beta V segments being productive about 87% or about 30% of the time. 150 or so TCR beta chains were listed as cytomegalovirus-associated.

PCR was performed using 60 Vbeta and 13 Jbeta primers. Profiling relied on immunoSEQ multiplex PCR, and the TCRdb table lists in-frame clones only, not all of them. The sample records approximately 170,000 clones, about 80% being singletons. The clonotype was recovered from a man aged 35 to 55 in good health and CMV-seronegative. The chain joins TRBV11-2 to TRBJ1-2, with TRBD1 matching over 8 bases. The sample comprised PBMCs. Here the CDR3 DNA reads TGTGCCAGCAGCCGAGGGACAGGCCCCACCTATGGCTACACCTTC. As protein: CASSRGTGPTYGYTF.